This TCR beta chain derives from a study of OX40 agonist ivuxolimab in advanced cancers. As for the study more broadly: The costimulatory receptor OX40 (CD134) was targeted by ivuxolimab, a fully human IgG2 agonistic monoclonal antibody. The monotherapy dose-escalation portion (N of about 50 patients) of the phase I ivuxolimab trial is reported in the paper. Partial responses occurred in three dose-escalation patients, of whom one had hepatocellular carcinoma and two had cutaneous melanoma. Intravenous ivuxolimab was administered to patients every 2 weeks at six dose levels: 0.01, 0.1, 0.3, 1.5, 3 and 10 mg/kg. Peripheral TCRbeta sequencing was intended to test whether TCR sequence diversity was altered and clonal T-cell expansion was caused by ivuxolimab. Patients were allowed to have had prior anti-PD-1, anti-PD-L1 or anti-CTLA-4 therapy, and around 37% of the dose-escalation patients had previously received checkpoint inhibitors. Of the 50 or so patients in dose escalation, approximately 20 had hepatocellular carcinoma, some 15 had melanoma, 9 had renal cell carcinoma and 9 had head and neck cancer. In the dose-escalation cohort, around 80% of patients were male, and the mean age was approximately 60 years with a range of roughly 23 to 90. Summary of the overall study and its limitations: At doses of 0.1 to 3.0 mg/kg, clonal expansion of both CD4+ and CD8+ blood T cells was observed from baseline to week 6. Low levels of normalized T-cell clonal expansion were also seen in some nonresponding patients. The antigen specificity of the clonally expanded peripheral T cells was not determined. After ivuxolimab, expanded clones were on average more numerous among CD8+ T cells than among CD4+ T cells. In partial responders in the 0.1-3.0 mg/kg groups, normalized peripheral clonal expansion was found to be among the lowest, especially among CD8+ T cells.

A single count supports this clone. The antigen it binds to is not known. Within one base of it there is no much larger clone, and no base qualities were kept. The trial excluded patients who had a history of autoimmune disease or were on systemic immunosuppression. Peripheral blood for TCR sequencing was collected from all dose cohorts at baseline, on cycle 4 day 1, and on cycle 7 day 1. The samples were drawn from a first-in-human, open-label, multicenter phase I dose-escalation trial of ivuxolimab. Adults with locally advanced or metastatic melanoma, renal cell, hepatocellular, or head and neck squamous cell carcinoma were enrolled in the trial. Before TCR sequencing, CD4+ and CD8+ T cells were separately sorted from peripheral blood. To sequence the TCRbeta CDR3 region, genomic DNA was isolated from the sorted cells. The immunoSEQ Assay was used to sequence the TCRbeta CDR3 regions. TCRdb's version of the immuneACCESS table is confined to in-frame rearrangements and falls short of the full clone set. An unresolved V gene accounts for under half of the shortfall where checked; the remainder is of unknown origin. In all, the sample holds more than 80,000 clones, and more than 75% of those were seen once. 1.5% to 2.5% of the sample comes from the top ten.

The CDR3 sequence holds 16 residues, the cysteine and phenylalanine included. Only the CDR3 DNA stays, 48 bases, in frame from base 1. The CDR1 and CDR2 encoded by the germline V gene are SGHRS and YFSETQ. V is trimmed back by 3 bases and J by 4 bases, and the junction contains 8 bases that no gene match accounts for. Material: CD4+ or CD8+ T cells sorted from blood, obtained in a trial of the OX40 agonist ivuxolimab. Recombination linked TRBV5-1 to TRBJ2-3, and 10 bases in between align with TRBD2. The TCR comes from an adult with an advanced solid tumor such as melanoma, head and neck, liver or kidney cancer. Read as DNA, the sequence is TGCGCCAGCAGCTCCGACCCTAGCGGGAGCGCAGATACGCAGTATTTT. It is translated as CASSSDPSGSADTQYF.